Listed here are 19 T cell receptor beta chains from one sample, sequenced in a study of blood T cell repertoires in COVID-19. The method was immunoSEQ multiplex PCR; TCRdb's version includes in-frame clones alone and lacks a portion of them. This table holds 250,000 or so clones, about 90% found once. Sequencing input: PBMCs or T cells enriched from blood (not recorded which). Source of these receptors: a man aged 25 to 40 who had recovered from COVID-19.

Only a few counts were recorded for this clone. The chain is built from TRBV9 and TRBJ1-2; the D gene is possibly TRBD1 (6 bases). Trimming took off 0 bases at V and 7 bases at J, with 10 bases between the two ends. CDR1 is SGDLS, CDR2 YYNGEE, per germline. The CDR3 loop spans 13 amino acids. CDR3 residues: CASSVEQGGGYTF. In DNA, the CDR3 is TGTGCCAGCAGCGTAGAACAGGGTGGTGGCTACACCTTC. Based on the CDR3 plus reference TRBV9 and TRBJ1-2, the full variable domain is DSGVTQTPKHLITATGQRVTLRCSPRSGDLSVYWYQQSLDQGLQFLIQYYNGEERAKGNILERFSAQQFPDLHSELNLSSLELGDSALYFCASSVEQGGGYTFGSGTRLTVV.

The chain links TRBV28 to TRBJ1-3, with D unresolved. The germline CDR1 and CDR2 sequences are MDHEN and SYDVKM. This CDR3 has 16 amino acids. The ends were cut back, 4 bases at V and 0 bases at J, with 13 bases in the middle. In DNA form, the CDR3 reads TGTGCCAGCAGTTCAGGTTCAGAAATCTCTGGAAACACCATATATTTT. This encodes CASSSGSEISGNTIYF. Full variable domain (outside the CDR3, taken from reference TRBV28 and TRBJ1-3): DVKVTQSSRYLVKRTGEKVFLECVQDMDHENMFWYRQDPGLGLRLIYFSYDVKMKEKGDIPEGYSVSREKKERFSLILESASTNQTSMYLCASSSGSEISGNTIYFGEGSWLTVV.

The rearrangement uses TRBV29-1 and TRBJ2-5; the D is unclear. The CDR3 length is 11 residues. Looked up from germline, CDR1 is SQVTM and CDR2 is ANQGSEA. Trimming removed 2 bases at V and 2 bases at J, with 3 bases between. The CDR3 protein is CSVEPQETQYF. CDR3 coding DNA: TGCAGCGTTGAACCACAAGAGACCCAGTACTTC.

The chain links TRBV7-9 to TRBJ1-1, with 11 bases that match TRBD1. This CDR3 spans 16 amino acids. V lost 5 bases to trimming and J lost 5 bases; unmatched junction nucleotides: 10. Per germline, CDR1 SEHNR and CDR2 FQNEAQ (reference sequence). CDR3 amino acids: CASSRRAGQGDTEAFF. In DNA form, the CDR3 reads TGTGCCAGCAGCCGACGAGCGGGACAGGGGGATACTGAAGCTTTCTTT. Full variable domain (rest looked up from reference TRBV7-9 and TRBJ1-1): DTGVSQNPRHKITKRGQNVTFRCDPISEHNRLYWYRQTLGQGPEFLTYFQNEAQLEKSRLLSDRFSAERPKGSFSTLEIQRTEQGDSAMYLCASSRRAGQGDTEAFFGQGTRLTVV.

The rearrangement links TRBV5-1 to TRBJ2-4; D is unresolved. This CDR3 spans 11 amino acids. V dropped 2 bases and J dropped 8 bases, with 5 bases sitting between them. The germline V gene has CDR1 SGHRS and CDR2 YFSETQ. Here the CDR3 DNA reads TGCGCCAGCAGCTTCGGTCACATTCAGTACTTC. This sequence encodes CASSFGHIQYF.

This chain joins TRBV19 and TRBJ1-2; no firm D call. CDR1 and CDR2 from the germline V gene are LNHDA and SQIVND (reference sequence). V was shortened by 9 bases and J by 3 bases, with 14 bases between the two germline ends. The CDR3 consists of 13 residues. This CDR3 reads CASNTPGYYGYTF. The CDR3 bases are TGTGCCAGCAATACGCCGGGTTACTATGGCTACACCTTC.

V usage is TRBV4-1 and J usage is TRBJ2-1, with TRBD2 matching 12 bases. The germline gives CDR1 MGHRA, CDR2 YSYEKL. CDR3 size: 16 residues. Germline trimming cut 1 base from V and 4 bases from J; bases unmatched to any gene: 2. The CDR3 coding sequence is TGCGCCAGCAGCCAAGGGACTAGCGGGATTTACAATGAGCAGTTCTTC. This translates into CASSQGTSGIYNEQFF.

The chain has TRBV4-2 and TRBJ2-2, with 9 bases matching TRBD1. V shed 0 bases and J 8 bases; nucleotides not matched to a gene: 13. Per germline, CDR1 LGHNA and CDR2 YNFKEQ. CDR3 length: 18 amino acids. The CDR3 loop is CASSQDASGQGISGELFF. DNA of the CDR3: TGTGCCAGCAGCCAAGATGCCTCGGGACAGGGTATCTCTGGGGAGCTGTTTTTT.

The V and J genes are TRBV5-4 and TRBJ2-5, with D maybe TRBD2 (5 bases). CDR1 SGHNT and CDR2 YYREEE come from the germline V gene (reference sequence). The germline V and J ends were trimmed by 2 bases and 4 bases, with 12 bases remaining between them. The CDR3 covers 14 residues. The CDR3 nucleotides read TGTGCCAGCAGCTTCGTTAGCGCCCCAGAGACCCAGTACTTC. Protein sequence: CASSFVSAPETQYF.

CDR3 in amino acids: CASSLNPYQGVNEKLFF. CDR3 DNA sequence: TGTGCCAGCAGCTTAAACCCCTACCAGGGGGTAAATGAAAAACTGTTTTTT. V usage is TRBV7-3 and J usage is TRBJ1-4; 7 bases fit TRBD1. The CDR3 is 17 residues long. V gave up 1 base and J gave up 5 bases; unmatched junction bases: 10. Germline assignment: CDR1 SGHTA and CDR2 FQGTGA. The full variable domain, rest sourced from reference TRBV7-3 and TRBJ1-4, is GAGVSQTPSNKVTEKGKYVELRCDPISGHTALYWYRQSLGQGPEFLIYFQGTGAADDSGLPNDRFFAVRPEGSVSTLKIQRTERGDSAVYLCASSLNPYQGVNEKLFFGSGTQLSVL.

The V call is TRBV28, the J call TRBJ1-1; D gene ambiguous. Germline lookup yields CDR1 MDHEN and CDR2 SYDVKM. The germline V and J ends were trimmed by 6 bases and 4 bases, with 6 bases remaining between them. The CDR3 spans 11 residues. CDR3 DNA sequence: TGTGCCAGCAGCGTGAGCACTGAAGCTTTCTTT. Residues: CASSVSTEAFF. The full variable domain, in which reference TRBV28 and TRBJ1-1 provide the parts outside the CDR3, is DVKVTQSSRYLVKRTGEKVFLECVQDMDHENMFWYRQDPGLGLRLIYFSYDVKMKEKGDIPEGYSVSREKKERFSLILESASTNQTSMYLCASSVSTEAFFGQGTRLTVV.

The chain combines TRBV5-4 with TRBJ2-1; 13 positions agree with TRBD2. The CDR3 loop spans 16 amino acids. The germline V gene encodes CDR1 SGHNT and CDR2 YYREEE (reference sequence). V shed 4 bases, J shed 7 bases, and the junction held 8 bases outside the gene matches. The CDR3 is CASSTKTSGRINEQFF. The DNA of the CDR3 is TGTGCCAGCAGCACAAAGACTAGCGGGAGGATAAATGAGCAGTTCTTC.

CDR3 nucleotide sequence: TGTGCCAGCAGGCCCATTGGGACAGGACTCAATCAGCCCCAGCATTTT. This encodes CASRPIGTGLNQPQHF. The chain combines TRBV28 with TRBJ1-5; 8 positions agree with TRBD1. CDR1 and CDR2 from the germline V gene are MDHEN and SYDVKM. This CDR3 is built from 16 residues. V was clipped by 6 bases and J by 3 bases; unmatched bases: 10. Combining the CDR3 with reference TRBV28 and TRBJ1-5 gives the whole variable domain DVKVTQSSRYLVKRTGEKVFLECVQDMDHENMFWYRQDPGLGLRLIYFSYDVKMKEKGDIPEGYSVSREKKERFSLILESASTNQTSMYLCASRPIGTGLNQPQHFGDGTRLSIL.

The rearrangement joins TRBV10-1 to TRBJ2-7; the match to TRBD2 covers 9 bases. Germline lookup yields CDR1 WNHNN and CDR2 SYGVQD (reference sequence). After removal of 3 bases from V and 3 bases from J, the junction contained 6 bases not matched to a gene. The CDR3 covers 15 residues. CDR3 DNA: TGCGCCAGCAGTGATGCGGGAGGGCTCGGCTACGAGCAGTACTTC. Translation gives CASSDAGGLGYEQYF.

The gene calls are TRBV7-6 and TRBJ1-5, with unresolved D. Germline CDR1 and CDR2: SGHVS and FNYEAQ. Deletions cut 2 bases from V and 4 bases from J, with 15 bases between. The length of the CDR3 is 16 residues. In DNA form, the CDR3 reads TGTGCCAGCAGCTTATTCCCCCGAGGAAAAAATCAGCCCCAGCATTTT. Protein: CASSLFPRGKNQPQHF.

This clone was picked up one time. The chain links TRBV4-3 to TRBJ1-3; D gene ambiguous. With 0 bases removed from V and 0 bases from J, the gap between germline ends came to 9 bases. CDR3 length: 16 residues. The germline V gene has CDR1 LGHNA and CDR2 YSLEER. The CDR3 spells CASSQDWASSGNTIYF. The DNA for the CDR3 is TGCGCCAGCAGCCAAGATTGGGCTTCCTCTGGAAACACCATATATTTT.

This clone was observed a few times. V and J are TRBV15 and TRBJ1-1, with D unresolved. Trimming took off 0 bases at V and 11 bases at J, with 19 bases between the two ends. The CDR3 is 15 residues long. CDR1 and CDR2 from the germline V gene are LNHNV and YYDKDF (reference sequence). CDR3 region: CATSRDNLGTELAFF. The CDR3 DNA follows: TGTGCCACCAGCAGAGATAATTTAGGTACAGAGTTGGCTTTCTTT.

The gene calls are TRBV15 and TRBJ1-2, with D perhaps TRBD1 (6 bases). Germline CDR1 and CDR2: LNHNV and YYDKDF (reference sequence). This CDR3 region has 16 residues. Trimming cost V 0 bases and J 4 bases, with 15 bases left between them. DNA of the CDR3: TGTGCCACCAGCAGAGATTCGGCAGCCAGGGGCTATGGCTACACCTTC. It encodes CATSRDSAARGYGYTF.

This chain uses TRBV27 with TRBJ1-1; D not certain. The CDR3 contains 11 residues. CDR1 is MNHEY, CDR2 SMNVEV, per germline (reference sequence). V was pared by 3 bases and J by 7 bases, with 6 bases between. Here the CDR3 DNA reads TGTGCCAGCAGTTTGGGCAATGAAGCTTTCTTT. Its protein product is CASSLGNEAFF.